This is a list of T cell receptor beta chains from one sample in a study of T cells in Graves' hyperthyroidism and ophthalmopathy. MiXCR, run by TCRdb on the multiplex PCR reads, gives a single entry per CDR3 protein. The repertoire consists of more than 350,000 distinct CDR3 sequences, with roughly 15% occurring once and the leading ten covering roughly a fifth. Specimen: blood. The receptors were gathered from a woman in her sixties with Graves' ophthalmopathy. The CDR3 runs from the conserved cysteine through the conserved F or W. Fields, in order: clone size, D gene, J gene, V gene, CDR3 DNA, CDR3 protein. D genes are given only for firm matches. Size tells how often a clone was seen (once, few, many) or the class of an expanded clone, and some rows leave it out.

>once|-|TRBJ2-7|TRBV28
TGTGCCAGCAGTTCCGGTCTGGACGAGCAGTACTTC
CASSSGLDEQYF
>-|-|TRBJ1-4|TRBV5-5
TGTGCCAGCAGCTTGGCCCCCGGGGAGGTAGAAAAACTGTTTTTT
CASSLAPGEVEKLFF
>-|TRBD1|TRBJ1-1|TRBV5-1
TGCGCCAGCAGCTTGGGGCTGGGGACAGACACTGAAGCTTTCTTT
CASSLGLGTDTEAFF
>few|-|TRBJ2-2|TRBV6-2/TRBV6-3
TGTGCCAGCGGCAGAGGTGGCGGGGAGCTGTTTTTT
CASGRGGGELFF
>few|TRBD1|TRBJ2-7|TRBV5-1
TGCGCCGGCAGCAGGGACAGAACCTACGAGCAGTACTTC
CAGSRDRTYEQYF
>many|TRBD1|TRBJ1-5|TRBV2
TGTGCCAGCAGTAGGGACAGGGGCCATCAGCCCCAGCATTTT
CASSRDRGHQPQHF
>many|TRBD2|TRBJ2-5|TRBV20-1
TGCAGTGCTAGAGTCGGCGGGAGTAGGGAGACCCAGTACTTC
CSARVGGSRETQYF
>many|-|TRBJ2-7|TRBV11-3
TGTGCCAGCAGCTACCGGGGAACTCCCTACGAGCAGTACTTC
CASSYRGTPYEQYF
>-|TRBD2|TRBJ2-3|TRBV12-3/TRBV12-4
TGTGCCAGCAGTGAGATTCGCGGGGGAGGGGATACGCAGTATTTT
CASSEIRGGGDTQYF
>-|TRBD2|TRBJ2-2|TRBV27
TGTGCCAGCAGTTGGCGGGAGGCCACCGGGGAGCTGTTTTTT
CASSWREATGELFF
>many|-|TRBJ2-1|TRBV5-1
TGCGCCAGCAGCTTGGCCTCTAGTTCCGGCCATGAGCAGTTCTTC
CASSLASSSGHEQFF
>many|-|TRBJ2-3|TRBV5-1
TGCGCCAGCAGCTTGGGGCCCGGGACCCAGGATACGCAGTATTTT
CASSLGPGTQDTQYF
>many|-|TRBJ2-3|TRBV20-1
TGCAGTGCTAGAGATCTCCTAGCTTCGGTCCCAGATACGCAGTATTTT
CSARDLLASVPDTQYF
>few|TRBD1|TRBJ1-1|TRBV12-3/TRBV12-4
TGTGCCAGCAGAGCGGGGACAGGAACACTACCTGAAGCTTTCTTT
CASRAGTGTLPEAFF
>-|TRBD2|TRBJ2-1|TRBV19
TGTGCCAGTAGTACGGGGGGACTGGTAAGCTCCTACAATGAGCAGTTCTTC
CASSTGGLVSSYNEQFF
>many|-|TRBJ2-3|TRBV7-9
TGTGCCAGCAGCTGGGTGATTACAGATACGCAGTATTTT
CASSWVITDTQYF
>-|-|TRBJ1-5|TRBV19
TGTGCCAGTAGACCGGCTAGGGGGGCTACTAGCAATCAGCCCCAGCATTTT
CASRPARGATSNQPQHF
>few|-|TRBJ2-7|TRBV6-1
TGTGCCAGCAGTCGGCGCGGGGTCTCCTACGAGCAGTACTTC
CASSRRGVSYEQYF